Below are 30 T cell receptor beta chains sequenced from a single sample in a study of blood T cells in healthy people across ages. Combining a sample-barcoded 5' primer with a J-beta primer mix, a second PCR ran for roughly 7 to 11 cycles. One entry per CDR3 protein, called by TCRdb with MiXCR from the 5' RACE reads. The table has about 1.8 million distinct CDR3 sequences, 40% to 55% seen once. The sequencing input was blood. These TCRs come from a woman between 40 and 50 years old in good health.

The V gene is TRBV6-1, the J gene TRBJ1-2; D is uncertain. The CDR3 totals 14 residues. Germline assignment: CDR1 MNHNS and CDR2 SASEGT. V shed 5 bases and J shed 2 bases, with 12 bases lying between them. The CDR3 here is CASSFRGENYGYTF. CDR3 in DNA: TGTGCCAGCAGTTTTCGGGGAGAGAACTATGGCTACACCTTC.

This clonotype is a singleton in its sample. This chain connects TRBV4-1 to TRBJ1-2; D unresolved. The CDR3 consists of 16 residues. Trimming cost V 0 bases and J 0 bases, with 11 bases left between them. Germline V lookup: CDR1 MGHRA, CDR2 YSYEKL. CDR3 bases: TGCGCCAGCAGCCAAGAAGCACAGCCCGCTAACTATGGCTACACCTTC. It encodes CASSQEAQPANYGYTF.

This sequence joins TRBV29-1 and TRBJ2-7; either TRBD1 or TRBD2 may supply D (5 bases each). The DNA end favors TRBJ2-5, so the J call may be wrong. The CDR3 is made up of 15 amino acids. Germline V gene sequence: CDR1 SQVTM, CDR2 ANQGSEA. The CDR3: CSVEGVGRGGETQYF. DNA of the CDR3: TGCAGCGTTGAAGGCGTGGGACGTGGGGGAGAGACCCAGTACTTC.

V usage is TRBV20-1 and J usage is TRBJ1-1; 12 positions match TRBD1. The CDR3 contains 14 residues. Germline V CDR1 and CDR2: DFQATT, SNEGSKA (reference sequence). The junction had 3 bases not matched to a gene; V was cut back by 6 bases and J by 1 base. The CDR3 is CSAGQGASNTEAFF. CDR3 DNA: TGCAGTGCGGGACAGGGGGCCTCGAACACTGAAGCTTTCTTT.

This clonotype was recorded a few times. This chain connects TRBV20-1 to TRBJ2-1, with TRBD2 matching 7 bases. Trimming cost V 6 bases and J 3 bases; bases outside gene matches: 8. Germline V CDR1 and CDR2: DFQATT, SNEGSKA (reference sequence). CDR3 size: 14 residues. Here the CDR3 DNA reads TGCAGTGCCGAGCGGCTAGCGGACTACAATGAGCAGTTCTTC. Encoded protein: CSAERLADYNEQFF.

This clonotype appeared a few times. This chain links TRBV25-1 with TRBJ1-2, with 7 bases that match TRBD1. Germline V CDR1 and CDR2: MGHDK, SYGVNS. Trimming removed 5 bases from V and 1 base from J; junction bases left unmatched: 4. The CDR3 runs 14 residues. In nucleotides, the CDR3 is TGTGCCAGCAGTTGGACAGGCGTTAACTATGGCTACACCTTC. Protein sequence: CASSWTGVNYGYTF.

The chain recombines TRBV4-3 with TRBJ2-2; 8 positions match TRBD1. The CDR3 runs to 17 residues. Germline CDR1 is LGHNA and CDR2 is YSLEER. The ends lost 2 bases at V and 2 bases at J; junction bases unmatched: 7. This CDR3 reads CASSQSAGGLNTGELFF. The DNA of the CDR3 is TGCGCCAGCAGCCAAAGTGCAGGGGGCCTTAACACCGGGGAGCTGTTTTTT.

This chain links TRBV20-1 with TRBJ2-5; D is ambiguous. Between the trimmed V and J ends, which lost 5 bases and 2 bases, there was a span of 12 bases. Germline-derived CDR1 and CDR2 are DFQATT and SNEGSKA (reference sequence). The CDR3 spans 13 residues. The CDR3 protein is CSAYHGYQETQYF. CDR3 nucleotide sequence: TGCAGTGCTTACCACGGTTATCAAGAGACCCAGTACTTC.

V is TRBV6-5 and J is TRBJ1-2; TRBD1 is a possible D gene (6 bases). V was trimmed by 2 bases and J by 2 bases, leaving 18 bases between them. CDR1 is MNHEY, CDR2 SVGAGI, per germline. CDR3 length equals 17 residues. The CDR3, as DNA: TGTGCCAGCAGTTACCACCCCCCAGGGGAGGGGAACTATGGCTACACCTTC. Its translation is CASSYHPPGEGNYGYTF.

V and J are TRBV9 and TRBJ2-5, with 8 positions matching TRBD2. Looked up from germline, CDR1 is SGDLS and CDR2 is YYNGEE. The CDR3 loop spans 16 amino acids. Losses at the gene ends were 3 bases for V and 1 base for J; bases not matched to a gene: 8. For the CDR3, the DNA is TGTGCCAGCAGCGCAGAACTAGCGGCCCCCCAAGAGACCCAGTACTTC. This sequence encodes CASSAELAAPQETQYF.

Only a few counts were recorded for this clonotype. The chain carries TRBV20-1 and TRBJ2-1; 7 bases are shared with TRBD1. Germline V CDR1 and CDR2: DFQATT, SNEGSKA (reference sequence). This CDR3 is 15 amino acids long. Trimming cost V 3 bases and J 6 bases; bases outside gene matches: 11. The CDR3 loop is CSARRGMDRSNEQFF. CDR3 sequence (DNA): TGCAGTGCTAGGAGGGGTATGGACAGGTCCAATGAGCAGTTCTTC.

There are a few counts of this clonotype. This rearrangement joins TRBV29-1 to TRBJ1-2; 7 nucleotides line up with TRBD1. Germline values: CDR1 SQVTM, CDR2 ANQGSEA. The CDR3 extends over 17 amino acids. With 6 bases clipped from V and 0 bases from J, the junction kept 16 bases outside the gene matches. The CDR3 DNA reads TGCAGCGTGGAGGGGACAGACCTCACCTTGCCTAACTATGGCTACACCTTC. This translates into CSVEGTDLTLPNYGYTF.

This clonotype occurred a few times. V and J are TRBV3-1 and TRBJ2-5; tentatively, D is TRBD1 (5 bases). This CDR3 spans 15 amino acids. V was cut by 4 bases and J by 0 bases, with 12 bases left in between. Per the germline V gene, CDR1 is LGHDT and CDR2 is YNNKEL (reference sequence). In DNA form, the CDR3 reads TGTGCCAGCAGCCCGGAGCAAGGGGACCAAGAGACCCAGTACTTC. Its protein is CASSPEQGDQETQYF.

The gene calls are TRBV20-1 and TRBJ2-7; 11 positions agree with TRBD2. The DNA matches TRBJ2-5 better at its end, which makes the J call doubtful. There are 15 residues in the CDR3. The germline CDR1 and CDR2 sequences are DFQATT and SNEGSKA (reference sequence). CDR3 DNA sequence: TGCAGTGCTAGAGACCATCGGACTAGCGGGCAGACCCAGTACTTC. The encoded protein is CSARDHRTSGQTQYF.

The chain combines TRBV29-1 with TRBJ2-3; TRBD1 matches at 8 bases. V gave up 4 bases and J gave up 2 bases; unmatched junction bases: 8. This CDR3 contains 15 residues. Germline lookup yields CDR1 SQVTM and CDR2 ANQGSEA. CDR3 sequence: CSVVQGEGPTDTQYF. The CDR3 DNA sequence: TGCAGCGTTGTACAGGGGGAAGGGCCCACAGATACGCAGTATTTT.

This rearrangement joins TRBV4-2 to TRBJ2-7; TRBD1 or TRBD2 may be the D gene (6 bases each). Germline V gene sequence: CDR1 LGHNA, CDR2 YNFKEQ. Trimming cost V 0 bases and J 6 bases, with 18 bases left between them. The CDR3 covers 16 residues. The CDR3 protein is CASSQESRGPPCEQYF. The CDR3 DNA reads TGTGCCAGCAGCCAAGAGTCCCGGGGGCCTCCCTGCGAGCAGTACTTC.

CDR3 sequence reads: CSAAQGASRYGYTF. CDR3 DNA sequence: TGCAGTGCGGCACAGGGGGCGAGCAGATATGGCTACACCTTC. The chain combines TRBV20-1 with TRBJ1-2; 9 positions match TRBD1. Trimming cost V 6 bases and J 5 bases; bases outside gene matches: 10. Germline V gene data show CDR1 as DFQATT and CDR2 as SNEGSKA (reference sequence). This CDR3 contains 14 residues.

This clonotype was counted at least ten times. CDR3 DNA sequence: TGTGCGGCGGAGTCCCCCTCCTACAATGAGCAGTTCTTC. This encodes CAAESPSYNEQFF. This chain links TRBV7-2 with TRBJ2-1; D remains unclear. This CDR3 is built from 13 residues. Germline V gene lookup returns CDR1 SGHTA and CDR2 FQGNSA.

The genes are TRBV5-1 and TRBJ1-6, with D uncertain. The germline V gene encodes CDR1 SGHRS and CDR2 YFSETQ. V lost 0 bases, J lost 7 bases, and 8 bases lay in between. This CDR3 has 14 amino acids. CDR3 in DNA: TGCGCCAGCAGCTTGGGTAGAGAAAATTCACCCCTCCACTTT. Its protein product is CASSLGRENSPLHF.

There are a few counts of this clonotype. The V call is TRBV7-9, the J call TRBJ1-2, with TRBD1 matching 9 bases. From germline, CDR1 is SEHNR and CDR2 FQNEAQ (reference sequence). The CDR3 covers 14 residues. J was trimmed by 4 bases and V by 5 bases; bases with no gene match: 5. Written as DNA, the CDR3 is TGTGCCAGCAGCACCGGGACAGGGTTCTATGGCTACACCTTC. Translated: CASSTGTGFYGYTF.

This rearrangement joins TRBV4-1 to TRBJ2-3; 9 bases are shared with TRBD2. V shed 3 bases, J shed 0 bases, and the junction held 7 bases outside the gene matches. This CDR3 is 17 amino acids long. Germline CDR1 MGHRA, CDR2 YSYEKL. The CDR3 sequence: CASSQLLAGTSTDTQYF. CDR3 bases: TGCGCCAGCAGCCAGCTTCTAGCGGGGACTAGCACAGATACGCAGTATTTT.

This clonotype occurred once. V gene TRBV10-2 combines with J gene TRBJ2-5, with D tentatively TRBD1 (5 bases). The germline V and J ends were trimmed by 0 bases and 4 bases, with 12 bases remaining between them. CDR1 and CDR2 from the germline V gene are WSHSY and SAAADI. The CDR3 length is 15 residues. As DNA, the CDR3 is TGCGCCAGCAGTGAGTCAGGCAGGGTATCAGAGACCCAGTACTTC. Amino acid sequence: CASSESGRVSETQYF.

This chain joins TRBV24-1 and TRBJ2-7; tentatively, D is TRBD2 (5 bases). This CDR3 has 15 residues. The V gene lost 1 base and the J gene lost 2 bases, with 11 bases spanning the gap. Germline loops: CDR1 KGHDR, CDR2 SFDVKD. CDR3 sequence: CATSDLGPGTYEQYF. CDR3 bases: TGTGCCACCAGTGATTTAGGTCCCGGGACCTACGAGCAGTACTTC.

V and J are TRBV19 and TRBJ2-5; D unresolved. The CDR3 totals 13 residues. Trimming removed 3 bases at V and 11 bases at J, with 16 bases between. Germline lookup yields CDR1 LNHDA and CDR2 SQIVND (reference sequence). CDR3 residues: CASSMARENEQYF. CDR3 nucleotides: TGTGCCAGTAGTATGGCGCGAGAGAATGAGCAGTACTTC.

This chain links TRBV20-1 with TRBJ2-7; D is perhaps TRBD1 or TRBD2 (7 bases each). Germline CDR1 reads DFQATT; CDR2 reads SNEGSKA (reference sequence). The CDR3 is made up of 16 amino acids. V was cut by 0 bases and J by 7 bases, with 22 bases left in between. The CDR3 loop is CSARDPRGGPYNEQYF. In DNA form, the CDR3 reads TGCAGTGCTAGAGACCCCAGGGGGGGACCCTACAATGAGCAGTACTTC.

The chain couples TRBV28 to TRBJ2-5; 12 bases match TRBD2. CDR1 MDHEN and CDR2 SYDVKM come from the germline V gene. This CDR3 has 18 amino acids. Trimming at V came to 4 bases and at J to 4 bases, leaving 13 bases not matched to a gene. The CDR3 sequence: CASSSGLAGGPGRETQYF. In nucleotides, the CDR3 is TGTGCCAGCAGTTCTGGGCTAGCGGGGGGGCCAGGTCGAGAGACCCAGTACTTC. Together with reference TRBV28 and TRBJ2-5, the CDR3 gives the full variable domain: DVKVTQSSRYLVKRTGEKVFLECVQDMDHENMFWYRQDPGLGLRLIYFSYDVKMKEKGDIPEGYSVSREKKERFSLILESASTNQTSMYLCASSSGLAGGPGRETQYFGPGTRLLVL.

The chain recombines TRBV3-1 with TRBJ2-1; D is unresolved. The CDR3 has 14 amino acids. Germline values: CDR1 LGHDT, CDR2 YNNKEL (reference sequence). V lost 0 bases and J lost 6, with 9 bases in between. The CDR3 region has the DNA TGTGCCAGCAGCCAAGATTCGGAGAGCAATGAGCAGTTCTTC. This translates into CASSQDSESNEQFF.

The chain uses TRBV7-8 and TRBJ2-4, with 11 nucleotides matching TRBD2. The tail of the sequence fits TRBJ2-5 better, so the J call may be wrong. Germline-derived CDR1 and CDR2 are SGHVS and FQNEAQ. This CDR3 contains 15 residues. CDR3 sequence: CASSPPIAGGGTQYF. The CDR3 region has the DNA TGTGCCAGCAGCCCACCTATAGCGGGGGGGGGGACCCAGTACTTC.

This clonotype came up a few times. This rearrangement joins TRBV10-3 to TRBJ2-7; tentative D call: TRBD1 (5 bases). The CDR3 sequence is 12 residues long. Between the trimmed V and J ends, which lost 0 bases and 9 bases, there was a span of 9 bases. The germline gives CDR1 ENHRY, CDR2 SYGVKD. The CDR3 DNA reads TGTGCCATCAGTGAGTCGCAGGGTCGGCAGTACTTC. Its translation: CAISESQGRQYF.

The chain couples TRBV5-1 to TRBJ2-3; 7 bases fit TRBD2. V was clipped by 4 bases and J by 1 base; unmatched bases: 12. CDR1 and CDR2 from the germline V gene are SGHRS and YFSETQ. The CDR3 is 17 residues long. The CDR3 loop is CASSPLAGELRTDTQYF. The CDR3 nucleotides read TGCGCCAGCAGCCCTCTGGCGGGGGAGCTTCGCACAGATACGCAGTATTTT.